The 14 T cell receptor beta chains listed next were all sequenced from one sample in a study of human T cells and chemical hapten exposure. TCRdb re-called the RACE reads with MiXCR, one entry per CDR3 protein. The data hold under 110,000 distinct CDR3 sequences, with 10% to 15% observed a single time. Time point denoted: pre-sensitization, week 0. Treatment defined: therapeutic diphenylcyclopropenone sensitization with weekly scalp DPC. Sample: whole blood, taken in connection with sensitization to the hapten diphenylcyclopropenone (DPC). Source of these receptors: a woman between 45 and 60 years old with alopecia areata. Some clones in this sample may be carry-over from other donors' samples.

The rearrangement links TRBV18 to TRBJ1-1, with 8 bases identical to TRBD1. Trimming took 1 base from V and 7 from J; bases not matched to a gene: 5. CDR1 KGHSH and CDR2 LQKENI come from the germline V gene. CDR3 length: 14 amino acids. Written as DNA, the CDR3 is TGTGCCAGCTCACCACGACAGGGGACCTATGAAGCTTTCTTT. It yields the protein CASSPRQGTYEAFF.

This chain links TRBV28 with TRBJ1-3, with D hard to call. This CDR3 spans 14 amino acids. The V gene lost 7 bases and the J gene lost 0 bases, with 10 bases spanning the gap. The germline CDR1 and CDR2 sequences are MDHEN and SYDVKM. CDR3 region: CASTVWASGNTIYF. The CDR3 DNA is TGTGCCAGCACCGTGTGGGCCTCTGGAAACACCATATATTTT.

CDR3 region: CAISVRDQIYEQYF. CDR3 DNA: TGTGCCATCAGTGTCCGGGATCAGATCTACGAGCAGTACTTC. The gene calls are TRBV10-3 and TRBJ2-7, with a possible D match to TRBD2 (5 bases). Trimming stripped 4 bases from V and 3 bases from J, with 13 bases between. The CDR3 is 14 amino acids. Germline CDR1 is ENHRY and CDR2 is SYGVKD.

On this clonotype itself: One end of the junction does not line up with germline, which may come from a read error. This chain connects TRBV4-1 to TRBJ1-1, with 7 bases fitting TRBD1. The CDR3 length is 12 residues. Germline CDR1 MGHRA, CDR2 YSYEKL. CDR3 residues: CASSKDDRVAFF. The CDR3 DNA follows: TGCGCCAGCAGCAAAGACGACAGGGTGGCTTTCTTT.

This clonotype was seen many times. Written as DNA, the CDR3 is TGTGCCAGCAGCTTAGAGGGGTCCTACTATAATTCACCCCTCCACTTT. Translating gives CASSLEGSYYNSPLHF. The rearrangement uses TRBV7-9 and TRBJ1-6; a weak D match, TRBD1 (5 bases). This CDR3 contains 16 residues. CDR1 is SEHNR and CDR2 is FQNEAQ in the germline V gene (reference sequence). Deletions cut 1 base from V and 3 bases from J, with 10 bases between.

This chain joins TRBV6-2 or TRBV6-3 and TRBJ1-1; no clear D gene. Trimming stripped 5 bases from V and 1 base from J, with 8 bases between. Germline assignment: CDR1 MNHEY and CDR2 SVGEGT. This CDR3 is built from 13 residues. CDR3 DNA sequence: TGTGCCAGCAGTGCCTCTTGGAACACTGAAGCTTTCTTT. Translated: CASSASWNTEAFF.

The chain couples TRBV7-2 to TRBJ1-1, with D possibly matching TRBD1 (5 bases). The CDR3 has 14 amino acids. V was pared by 3 bases and J by 4 bases, with 12 bases between. Germline V gene data show CDR1 as SGHTA and CDR2 as FQGNSA. The CDR3 bases are TGTGCCAGCAGCTTCGGACACTTTAGCACTGAAGCTTTCTTT. Protein product: CASSFGHFSTEAFF.

The table lists this clonotype with many counts. The chain uses TRBV28 and TRBJ1-6; D perhaps matches TRBD1 (5 bases). The CDR3 sequence is 16 residues long. Germline CDR1 is MDHEN and CDR2 is SYDVKM. Trimming shortened V by 5 bases and J by 7 bases, and 18 bases separated the two germline ends. CDR3 bases: TGTGCCAGCAGTCCCTACCCCGGGACCTTAAATTCACCCCTCCACTTT. Protein product: CASSPYPGTLNSPLHF.

The rearrangement uses TRBV9 and TRBJ2-1; D is perhaps TRBD2 (5 bases). Trimming left V 1 base short and J 5 bases short, with 10 bases between. CDR1 is SGDLS and CDR2 is YYNGEE in the germline V gene. The CDR3 totals 14 residues. Here the CDR3 DNA reads TGTGCCAGCAGCGTACTAGCAGTCGACAATGAGCAGTTCTTC. Amino acid sequence: CASSVLAVDNEQFF.

This clonotype has a handful of counts. The chain uses TRBV20-1 and TRBJ1-1, with a tentative D call TRBD1 (5 bases). The CDR3 has 16 amino acids. Germline V gene lookup returns CDR1 DFQATT and CDR2 SNEGSKA (reference sequence). V shed 3 bases and J shed 0 bases, with 17 bases lying between them. The CDR3 loop reads CSARSQQGRMNTEAFF. CDR3 DNA sequence: TGCAGTGCTAGGTCGCAGCAGGGCCGTATGAACACTGAAGCTTTCTTT.

The V gene is TRBV5-6, the J gene TRBJ2-1; tentatively, D is TRBD1 (6 bases). This CDR3 comprises 16 residues. The V end lost 4 bases, the J end lost 0 bases, and 14 bases lay between the germline ends. The V gene's germline CDR1 is SGHDT and CDR2 YYEEEE. The CDR3 DNA reads as TGTGCCAGCAGCCCCCAGGGGCGCGTCTCCTACAATGAGCAGTTCTTC. Its protein is CASSPQGRVSYNEQFF.

CDR3 sequence (DNA): TGTGCCAGCAGCCTAGCGGGAGGGACTTGGGATACGCAGTATTTT. Amino acid sequence: CASSLAGGTWDTQYF. V is TRBV28 and J is TRBJ2-3, with TRBD2 identical over 12 bases. CDR1 MDHEN and CDR2 SYDVKM come from the germline V gene. Germline trimming cut 6 bases from V and 6 bases from J; bases unmatched to any gene: 7. CDR3 length equals 15 residues.

On this clonotype: One end of the junction varies from germline; a read error may be responsible. V gene TRBV7-7 combines with J gene TRBJ2-1; maybe TRBD2 (5 bases). The CDR3 is 15 amino acids. Looked up from germline, CDR1 is SSHAT and CDR2 is FNYEAQ (reference sequence). CDR3 sequence: CASSSAAGKYNEQFF. For the CDR3, the DNA is TGTGCTAGCAGCTCGGCGGCGGGCAAATACAATGAGCAGTTCTTC.

This clonotype was picked up many times. The genes are TRBV12-3 or TRBV12-4 and TRBJ2-2, with D possibly matching TRBD1 (5 bases). V lost 7 bases and J 8 bases, leaving 20 bases between the germline ends. This CDR3 contains 15 residues. The CDR3: CASTQGHRVTGELFF. The CDR3 DNA is TGTGCCAGCACCCAGGGCCACAGAGTTACAGGGGAGCTGTTTTTT.